This TCR beta chain was profiled in a study of blood T cell repertoires in COVID-19. Germline V gene data show CDR1 as LGHNT and CDR2 as FRNRAP. This CDR3 has 15 amino acids. V gave up 5 bases and J gave up 10 bases, with 21 bases separating them. The assay was immunoSEQ multiplex PCR, and TCRdb's table has in-frame clones only and misses some. Among hundreds of thousands of clones, approximately 86% were seen once, and the ten largest hold over 10%. This clonotype was obtained from a woman in her 70s with COVID-19, enrolled during active disease. The gene calls are TRBV12-5 and TRBJ2-1, with D maybe TRBD2 (6 bases). Sequences were obtained from peripheral blood. The CDR3 DNA follows: TGTGCTAGTGGTCTCCCGACGGCGGGGAACGACGAGCAGTTCTTC. Translating it yields CASGLPTAGNDEQFF.